This TCR beta chain comes out of a study of blood T cell repertoires in COVID-19. Across the study: Sample material is recorded as cDNA or gDNA derived from T cells, B-cell-depleted T cells, or PBMCs.

Original processing methods: Reference gene primers were amplified, and this amplification served to estimate nucleated cell counts. Some clones are missing from TCRdb's copy, which holds only in-frame ones; the method was immunoSEQ multiplex PCR. V and J calls and clone size are copied from that table; D and trimming were computed from the DNA. Of roughly 100,000 clones in the sample, around 93% were seen once. This CDR3 contains 16 residues. Trimming cost V 0 bases and J 4 bases; bases outside gene matches: 6. In germline, CDR1 is SGHTA, CDR2 FQGNSA. Sequenced sample: peripheral blood. The origin of this receptor is a man aged 50-60 years with acute or convalescent COVID-19. The J gene is TRBJ2-5, the V gene TRBV7-2; 9 bases match TRBD2. Here the CDR3 reads CASSLAGASGVETQYF. The DNA for the CDR3 is TGTGCCAGCAGCTTAGCGGGGGCTAGCGGGGTAGAGACCCAGTACTTC.